These 30 T cell receptor beta chains share one sample of origin, sequenced in a study of blood T cell repertoires in COVID-19. Clones were read by immunoSEQ multiplex PCR, and TCRdb kept only the in-frame ones, dropping some. The table includes 70,000 to 95,000 clones, around four fifths detected once. The sample consisted of peripheral blood. The receptors stem from a man aged 60 to 75 with COVID-19, enrolled during active disease.

The rearrangement joins TRBV7-9 to TRBJ2-3; tentatively, D is TRBD1 (6 bases). The germline gives CDR1 SEHNR, CDR2 FQNEAQ (reference sequence). The CDR3 totals 16 residues. Trimming removed 0 bases from V and 3 bases from J, with 13 bases in between. The CDR3 loop is CASSLAGYRDTDTQYF. The DNA of the CDR3 is TGTGCCAGCAGCTTAGCTGGCTACAGGGATACAGATACGCAGTATTTT. Filled out from reference TRBV7-9 and TRBJ2-3, the complete variable domain reads DTGVSQNPRHKITKRGQNVTFRCDPISEHNRLYWYRQTLGQGPEFLTYFQNEAQLEKSRLLSDRFSAERPKGSFSTLEIQRTEQGDSAMYLCASSLAGYRDTDTQYFGPGTRLTVL.

This clone was found a few times. This chain connects TRBV27 to TRBJ2-7, with D maybe TRBD2 (5 bases). This CDR3 has 12 amino acids. The V end lost 6 bases, the J end lost 9 bases, and 15 bases lay between the germline ends. CDR1 is MNHEY, CDR2 SMNVEV, per germline (reference sequence). In DNA form, the CDR3 reads TGTGCCAGCAGAACTTCAGGACTTGGGCAGTACTTC. Its protein product is CASRTSGLGQYF.

This chain uses TRBV19 with TRBJ1-5; possibly TRBD1 for D (6 bases). Trimming stripped 5 bases from V and 2 bases from J, with 22 bases between. Germline V gene data show CDR1 as LNHDA and CDR2 as SQIVND (reference sequence). The CDR3 has 18 residues. This CDR3 is CASSPPGGRGVGNQPQHF. The CDR3 DNA reads as TGTGCCAGTAGTCCTCCGGGGGGGCGCGGGGTGGGCAATCAGCCCCAGCATTTT. Filled out from reference TRBV19 and TRBJ1-5, the complete variable domain reads DGGITQSPKYLFRKEGQNVTLSCEQNLNHDAMYWYRQDPGQGLRLIYYSQIVNDFQKGDIAEGYSVSREKKESFPLTVTSAQKNPTAFYLCASSPPGGRGVGNQPQHFGDGTRLSIL.

This clone appeared once. The rearrangement uses TRBV27 and TRBJ2-3; possible D gene TRBD2, 5 bases. The V end lost 0 bases, the J end lost 3 bases, and 10 bases lay between the germline ends. The CDR3 has 15 amino acids. Germline V gene lookup returns CDR1 MNHEY and CDR2 SMNVEV (reference sequence). The CDR3 bases are TGTGCCAGCAGTTTATCGGGTCGGGGAACAGATACGCAGTATTTT. Encoded protein: CASSLSGRGTDTQYF.

Only one count was recorded for this clone. This chain uses TRBV19 with TRBJ1-6, with D unclear. This CDR3 is built from 15 residues. Germline-derived CDR1 and CDR2 are LNHDA and SQIVND (reference sequence). V lost 5 bases and J lost 7, with 15 bases in between. CDR3 coding DNA: TGTGCCAGTAGTCTAGGAGGGATCAACAATTCACCCCTCCACTTT. Translated: CASSLGGINNSPLHF.

The rearrangement uses TRBV7-3 and TRBJ2-1; 11 bases agree with TRBD2. The ends lost 5 bases at V and 5 bases at J; junction bases unmatched: 5. This CDR3 contains 15 residues. CDR1 is SGHTA and CDR2 is FQGTGA in the germline V gene. The CDR3 DNA is TGTGCCAGCAGCCGTCTAGCGGGGGGTGACAATGAGCAGTTCTTC. Encoded protein: CASSRLAGGDNEQFF. The variable domain in full, completed from reference TRBV7-3 and TRBJ2-1, reads GAGVSQTPSNKVTEKGKYVELRCDPISGHTALYWYRQSLGQGPEFLIYFQGTGAADDSGLPNDRFFAVRPEGSVSTLKIQRTERGDSAVYLCASSRLAGGDNEQFFGPGTRLTVL.

Only a few counts were recorded for this clone. The chain joins TRBV5-6 to TRBJ2-7; D possibly corresponds to TRBD2 (5 bases). Between the trimmed V and J ends, which lost 4 bases and 0 bases, there was a span of 14 bases. The CDR3 has 15 residues. Germline values: CDR1 SGHDT, CDR2 YYEEEE. CDR3 sequence: CASSPEGGFSYEQYF. CDR3 coding DNA: TGTGCCAGCAGCCCAGAGGGCGGGTTCTCCTACGAGCAGTACTTC.

The rearrangement joins TRBV10-3 to TRBJ2-3; maybe TRBD1 (6 bases). The CDR3 covers 16 residues. Germline lookup yields CDR1 ENHRY and CDR2 SYGVKD. V dropped 5 bases and J dropped 0 bases, with 15 bases sitting between them. The CDR3 DNA sequence: TGTGCCATCAGTCCGACCGGGACACGAAGCACAGATACGCAGTATTTT. Translated, it gives CAISPTGTRSTDTQYF.

The chain carries TRBV4-3 and TRBJ2-1, with 16 bases fitting TRBD2. Germline V lookup: CDR1 LGHNA, CDR2 YSLEER. The CDR3 is 16 amino acids. The V segment lost 4 bases and the J segment 8 bases; nucleotides outside the gene matches: 5. Here the CDR3 DNA reads TGCGCCAGCAGCCCGGGACTAGCGGGAGGGGTCGATGAGCAGTTCTTC. The encoded protein is CASSPGLAGGVDEQFF.

This clone has only one observation. CDR3 residues: CASSLAAGASDTQYF. The CDR3 DNA reads TGTGCCAGCAGCTTAGCAGCGGGGGCCTCAGATACGCAGTATTTT. The chain links TRBV11-3 to TRBJ2-3, with TRBD2 matching over 8 bases. V shed 1 base and J 4 bases; nucleotides not matched to a gene: 4. Per the germline V gene, CDR1 is SGHNT and CDR2 is YENEEA. The CDR3 covers 15 residues.

The chain carries TRBV30 and TRBJ1-4; D is uncertain. The CDR3 is 13 residues long. V was clipped by 3 bases and J by 5 bases, with 10 bases between them. Germline loops: CDR1 GTSNPN, CDR2 SVGIG (reference sequence). The CDR3 DNA follows: TGTGCCTGGAGCATGTCGAGCAATGAAAAACTGTTTTTT. This encodes CAWSMSSNEKLFF.

The chain combines TRBV29-1 with TRBJ1-2; weak D call: TRBD1 (5 bases). Trimming took off 7 bases at V and 4 bases at J, with 19 bases between the two ends. CDR1 is SQVTM and CDR2 is ANQGSEA in the germline V gene. The CDR3 is made up of 14 amino acids. The CDR3 reads CSAGTGVVGYGYTF. CDR3 bases: TGCAGCGCCGGGACGGGGGTTGTCGGCTATGGCTACACCTTC.

This clone was observed a few times. This chain links TRBV9 with TRBJ2-1, with 12 nucleotides matching TRBD2. V gave up 2 bases and J gave up 7 bases; unmatched junction bases: 10. The CDR3 contains 17 residues. The germline CDR1 and CDR2 sequences are SGDLS and YYNGEE. Here the CDR3 DNA reads TGTGCCAGCAGCGTGTCTAGCGGGAGGGGTTCGGGGAATGAGCAGTTCTTC. Its protein product is CASSVSSGRGSGNEQFF.

There are a few counts of this clone. The J gene is TRBJ1-2, the V gene TRBV6-1, with 7 bases aligning to TRBD1. Per the germline V gene, CDR1 is MNHNS and CDR2 is SASEGT. The CDR3 extends over 16 amino acids. V shed 1 base and J 5 bases; nucleotides not matched to a gene: 10. CDR3 coding DNA: TGTGCCAGCAGTGAAGGTCAGGGGGGCTTTAAGTATGGCTACACCTTC. Its translation: CASSEGQGGFKYGYTF.

This clone was found a few times. The rearrangement links TRBV25-1 to TRBJ1-6; 10 bases align to TRBD1. The V and J ends lost 3 bases and 7 bases, in that order; junction bases with no gene match: 0. Germline lookup yields CDR1 MGHDK and CDR2 SYGVNS. CDR3 length equals 14 residues. In DNA form, the CDR3 reads TGTGCCAGCAGTGAGGGACAGGGGAATTCACCCCTCCACTTT. As protein: CASSEGQGNSPLHF. The variable domain in full, with the rest retrieved from reference TRBV25-1 and TRBJ1-6, is EADIYQTPRYLVIGTGKKITLECSQTMGHDKMYWYQQDPGMELHLIHYSYGVNSTEKGDLSSESTVSRIRTEHFPLTLESARPSHTSQYLCASSEGQGNSPLHFGNGTRLTVT.

This clone occurred a few times. This chain connects TRBV6-5 to TRBJ1-1; weak D call: TRBD1 (6 bases). The germline V gene has CDR1 MNHEY and CDR2 SVGAGI. Trimming pared 0 bases from V and 8 bases from J, leaving 13 bases between. CDR3 size: 14 residues. CDR3 sequence: CASSYSGQSREAFF. CDR3 DNA sequence: TGTGCCAGCAGTTACTCGGGACAATCCCGGGAAGCTTTCTTT.

V gene TRBV5-1 combines with J gene TRBJ1-2, with D possibly matching TRBD1 (5 bases). The ends were cut back, 2 bases at V and 8 bases at J, with 10 bases in the middle. The CDR3 has 12 residues. Germline V lookup: CDR1 SGHRS, CDR2 YFSETQ. The CDR3 bases are TGCGCCAGCAGCTTAGGGGCAGAGGGCTACACCTTC. Translating it yields CASSLGAEGYTF.

The chain employs TRBV12-3 or TRBV12-4 and TRBJ2-7, with D uncertain. Trimming pared 5 bases from V and 3 bases from J, leaving 11 bases between. This CDR3 is built from 13 residues. The CDR3 sequence: CASSPQKIYEQYF. In DNA form, the CDR3 reads TGTGCCAGCAGTCCACAGAAAATCTACGAGCAGTACTTC.

The chain employs TRBV30 and TRBJ2-5, with 8 bases matching TRBD2. Germline assignment: CDR1 GTSNPN and CDR2 SVGIG (reference sequence). V was clipped by 5 bases and J by 4 bases; unmatched bases: 6. This CDR3 comprises 13 residues. The CDR3 reads CAWGGLAGETQYF. The CDR3 region has the DNA TGTGCCTGGGGAGGACTAGCAGGAGAGACCCAGTACTTC.

The chain combines TRBV9 with TRBJ2-1; 7 bases fit TRBD1. The CDR3 extends over 15 amino acids. The germline V gene has CDR1 SGDLS and CDR2 YYNGEE. V shed 4 bases and J 5 bases; nucleotides not matched to a gene: 9. The CDR3 here is CASSPRQGVNNEQFF. The CDR3 region has the DNA TGTGCCAGCAGCCCCCGGCAGGGGGTGAACAATGAGCAGTTCTTC.

This chain uses TRBV5-1 with TRBJ2-1; D perhaps matches TRBD1 (6 bases). V dropped 5 bases and J dropped 0 bases, with 12 bases sitting between them. This CDR3 has 15 residues. The V gene's germline CDR1 is SGHRS and CDR2 YFSETQ. CDR3 in amino acids: CASSSDSSSYNEQFF. CDR3 DNA sequence: TGCGCCAGCAGTTCGGACAGCAGCTCCTACAATGAGCAGTTCTTC.

The chain is built from TRBV11-3 and TRBJ2-2; TRBD1 is a possible D gene (6 bases). V gave up 2 bases and J gave up 7 bases, with 11 bases separating them. CDR1 SGHNT and CDR2 YENEEA come from the germline V gene. The CDR3 spans 14 residues. CDR3 in DNA: TGTGCCAGCAGCTTACAGGGGTTTGGCGGGGAGCTGTTTTTT. The encoded protein is CASSLQGFGGELFF.

This rearrangement joins TRBV7-3 to TRBJ1-1, with 7 bases identical to TRBD1. J was trimmed by 1 base and V by 5 bases; bases with no gene match: 7. Germline V CDR1 and CDR2: SGHTA, FQGTGA. CDR3 length equals 15 residues. In DNA, the CDR3 is TGTGCCAGCAGCCTAGGGGGCGGGTCGAACACTGAAGCTTTCTTT. It specifies CASSLGGGSNTEAFF.

The V gene is TRBV7-2, the J gene TRBJ1-5; D is perhaps TRBD1 (5 bases). Germline V gene data show CDR1 as SGHTA and CDR2 as FQGNSA. The length of the CDR3 is 16 residues. V was cut by 2 bases and J by 6 bases, with 17 bases left in between. In nucleotides, the CDR3 is TGTGCCAGCAGCTTATTTCACATTGACAGATCTCAGCCCCAGCATTTT. Translating gives CASSLFHIDRSQPQHF. Full variable domain (remainder filled in from reference TRBV7-2 and TRBJ1-5): GAGVSQSPSNKVTEKGKDVELRCDPISGHTALYWYRQSLGQGLEFLIYFQGNSAPDKSGLPSDRFSAERTGGSVSTLTIQRTQQEDSAVYLCASSLFHIDRSQPQHFGDGTRLSIL.

The chain carries TRBV13 and TRBJ2-1, with 8 nucleotides matching TRBD2. V lost 2 bases and J lost 4; bases outside the gene matches: 13. The CDR3 has 18 residues. Germline V gene data show CDR1 as PRHDT and CDR2 as FYEKMQ (reference sequence). The CDR3 is CASSLKGPLAGPYNEQFF. The DNA for the CDR3 is TGTGCCAGCAGCTTAAAGGGACCTTTAGCGGGGCCGTACAATGAGCAGTTCTTC.

This chain links TRBV20-1 with TRBJ2-4, with no clear D. Germline V gene data show CDR1 as DFQATT and CDR2 as SNEGSKA (reference sequence). The CDR3 is made up of 11 amino acids. Trimming took off 6 bases at V and 2 bases at J, with 5 bases between the two ends. The CDR3 reads CSAETKNIQYF. The CDR3 coding sequence is TGCAGTGCCGAGACCAAAAACATTCAGTACTTC.

This clone was seen more than once but under ten times. The chain combines TRBV10-3 with TRBJ1-2, with 7 bases lining up with TRBD1. Per germline, CDR1 ENHRY and CDR2 SYGVKD. The CDR3 sequence is 16 residues long. V shed 2 bases, J shed 0 bases, and the junction held 6 bases outside the gene matches. CDR3: CAISEGAGGANYGYTF. The CDR3 region has the DNA TGTGCCATCAGTGAGGGGGCAGGGGGTGCTAACTATGGCTACACCTTC.

V is TRBV4-1 and J is TRBJ2-1; D not resolved. This CDR3 has 11 residues. Germline V gives CDR1 MGHRA, CDR2 YSYEKL. V shed 7 bases and J shed 4 bases, with 5 bases lying between them. CDR3 region: CASKQYNEQFF. CDR3 DNA sequence: TGCGCCAGCAAACAGTACAATGAGCAGTTCTTC.

This clone came up once. The chain joins TRBV24-1 to TRBJ2-3, with TRBD2 matching 10 bases. CDR1 KGHDR and CDR2 SFDVKD come from the germline V gene. This CDR3 is 15 amino acids long. J lost 6 bases, V lost 5 bases, and 7 bases had no gene match. CDR3 protein: CATSGASGSSDTQYF. CDR3 DNA: TGTGCCACCAGTGGTGCTAGCGGGAGTTCGGATACGCAGTATTTT.

The V call is TRBV7-9, the J call TRBJ1-3; 8 bases fit TRBD1. The CDR3 extends over 14 amino acids. The V gene end was trimmed by 0 bases and the J gene end by 8 bases; junction bases not matched to a gene: 3. Germline CDR1 SEHNR, CDR2 FQNEAQ (reference sequence). CDR3 bases: TGTGCCAGCAGCTTAGCGGACAGGGAGGACACCATATATTTT. This codes for CASSLADREDTIYF. The variable domain in full, with the rest retrieved from reference TRBV7-9 and TRBJ1-3, is DTGVSQNPRHKITKRGQNVTFRCDPISEHNRLYWYRQTLGQGPEFLTYFQNEAQLEKSRLLSDRFSAERPKGSFSTLEIQRTEQGDSAMYLCASSLADREDTIYFGEGSWLTVV.